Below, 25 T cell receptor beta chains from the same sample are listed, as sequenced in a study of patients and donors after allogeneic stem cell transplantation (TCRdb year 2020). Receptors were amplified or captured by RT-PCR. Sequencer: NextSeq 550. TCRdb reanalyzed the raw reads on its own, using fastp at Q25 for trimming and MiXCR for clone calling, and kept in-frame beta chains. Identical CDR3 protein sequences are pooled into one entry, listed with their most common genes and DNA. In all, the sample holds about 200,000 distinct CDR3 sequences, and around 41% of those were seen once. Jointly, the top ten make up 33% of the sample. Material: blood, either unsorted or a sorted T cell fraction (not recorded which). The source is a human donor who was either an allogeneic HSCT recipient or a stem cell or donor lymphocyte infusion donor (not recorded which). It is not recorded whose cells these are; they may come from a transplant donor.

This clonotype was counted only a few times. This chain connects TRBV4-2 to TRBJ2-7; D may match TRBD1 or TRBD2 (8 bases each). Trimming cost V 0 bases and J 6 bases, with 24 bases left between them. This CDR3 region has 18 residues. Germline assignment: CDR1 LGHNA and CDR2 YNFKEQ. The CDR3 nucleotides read TGTGCCAGCAGCCAAGAGCCGACGGGAGGGGACAGGTCGATCGAGCAGTACTTC. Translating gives CASSQEPTGGDRSIEQYF.

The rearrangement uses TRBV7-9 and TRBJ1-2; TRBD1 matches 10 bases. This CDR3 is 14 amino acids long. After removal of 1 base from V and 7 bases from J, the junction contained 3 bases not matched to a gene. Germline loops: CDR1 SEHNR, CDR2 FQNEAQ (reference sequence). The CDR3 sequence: CASSLGGTGAGYTF. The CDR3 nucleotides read TGTGCCAGCAGCTTAGGAGGGACAGGGGCTGGCTACACCTTC.

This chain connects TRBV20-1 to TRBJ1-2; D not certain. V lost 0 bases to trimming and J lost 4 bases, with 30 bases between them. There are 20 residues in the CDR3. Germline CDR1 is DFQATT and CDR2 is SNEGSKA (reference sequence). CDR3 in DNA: TGCAGTGCTAGAGATCCGAGCCCCCGAAAACAGTTCCGAGCTGGCTATGGCTACACCTTC. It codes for CSARDPSPRKQFRAGYGYTF.

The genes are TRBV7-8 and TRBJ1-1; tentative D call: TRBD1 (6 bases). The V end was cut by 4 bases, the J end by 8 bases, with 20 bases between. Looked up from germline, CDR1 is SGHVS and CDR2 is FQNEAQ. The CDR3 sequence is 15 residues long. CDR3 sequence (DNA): TGTGCCAGCAGCTCCGCGGGGGCAGGATCCACGGAAGCTTTCTTT. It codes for CASSSAGAGSTEAFF.

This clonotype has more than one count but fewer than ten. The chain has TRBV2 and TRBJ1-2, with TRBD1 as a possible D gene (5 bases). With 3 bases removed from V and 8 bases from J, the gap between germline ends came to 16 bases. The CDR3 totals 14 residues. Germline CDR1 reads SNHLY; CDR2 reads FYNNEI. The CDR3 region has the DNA TGTGCCAGCAGTGACGGGGGGTCCCTCCGAGGCTACACCTTC. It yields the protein CASSDGGSLRGYTF.

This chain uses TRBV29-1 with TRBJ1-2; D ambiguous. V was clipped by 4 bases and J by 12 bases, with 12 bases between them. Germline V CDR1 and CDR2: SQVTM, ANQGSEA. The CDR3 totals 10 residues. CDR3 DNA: TGCAGCGTTGGGGGTCAACGGGACACCTTC. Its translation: CSVGGQRDTF.

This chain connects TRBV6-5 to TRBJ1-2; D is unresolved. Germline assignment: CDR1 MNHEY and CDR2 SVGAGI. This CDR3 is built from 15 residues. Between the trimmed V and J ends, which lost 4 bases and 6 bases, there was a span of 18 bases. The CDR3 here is CASSLLEVPTHGYTF. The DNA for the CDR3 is TGTGCCAGCAGTTTATTGGAGGTTCCAACCCATGGCTACACCTTC.

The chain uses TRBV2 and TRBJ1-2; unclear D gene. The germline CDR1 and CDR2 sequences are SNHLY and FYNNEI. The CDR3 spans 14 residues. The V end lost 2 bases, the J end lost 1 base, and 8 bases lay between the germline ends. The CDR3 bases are TGTGCCAGCAGTGAACCAGAGCTTAACTATGGCTACACCTTC. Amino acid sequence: CASSEPELNYGYTF. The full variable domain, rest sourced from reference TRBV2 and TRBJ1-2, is EPEVTQTPSHQVTQMGQEVILRCVPISNHLYFYWYRQILGQKVEFLVSFYNNEISEKSEIFDDQFSVERPDGSNFTLKIRSTKLEDSAMYFCASSEPELNYGYTFGSGTRLTVV.

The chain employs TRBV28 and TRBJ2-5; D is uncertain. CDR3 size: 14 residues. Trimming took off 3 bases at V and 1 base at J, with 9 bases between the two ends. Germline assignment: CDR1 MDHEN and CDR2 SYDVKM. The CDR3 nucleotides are TGTGCCAGCAGTTTTTCCAGGCCCCAAGAGACCCAGTACTTC. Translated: CASSFSRPQETQYF. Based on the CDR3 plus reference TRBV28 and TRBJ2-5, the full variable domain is DVKVTQSSRYLVKRTGEKVFLECVQDMDHENMFWYRQDPGLGLRLIYFSYDVKMKEKGDIPEGYSVSREKKERFSLILESASTNQTSMYLCASSFSRPQETQYFGPGTRLLVL.

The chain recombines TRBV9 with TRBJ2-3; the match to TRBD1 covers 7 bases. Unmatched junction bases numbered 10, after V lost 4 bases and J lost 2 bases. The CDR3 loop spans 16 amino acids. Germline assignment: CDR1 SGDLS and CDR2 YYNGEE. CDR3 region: CASSSRQGDVTDTQYF. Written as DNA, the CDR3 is TGTGCCAGCAGCTCCCGACAGGGTGATGTCACAGATACGCAGTATTTT.

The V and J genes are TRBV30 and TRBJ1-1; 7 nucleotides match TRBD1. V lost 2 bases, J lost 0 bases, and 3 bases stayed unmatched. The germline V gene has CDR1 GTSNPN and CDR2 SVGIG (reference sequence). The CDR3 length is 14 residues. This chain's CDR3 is CAWSSDRMNTEAFF. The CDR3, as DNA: TGTGCCTGGAGTTCGGACAGGATGAACACTGAAGCTTTCTTT.

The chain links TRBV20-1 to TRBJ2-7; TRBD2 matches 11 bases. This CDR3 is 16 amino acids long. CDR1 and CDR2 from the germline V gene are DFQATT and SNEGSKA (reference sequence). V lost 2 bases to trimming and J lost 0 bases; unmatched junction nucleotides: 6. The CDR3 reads CSARPMTSGISYEQYF. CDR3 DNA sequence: TGCAGTGCTAGACCTATGACTAGCGGGATCTCCTACGAGCAGTACTTC.

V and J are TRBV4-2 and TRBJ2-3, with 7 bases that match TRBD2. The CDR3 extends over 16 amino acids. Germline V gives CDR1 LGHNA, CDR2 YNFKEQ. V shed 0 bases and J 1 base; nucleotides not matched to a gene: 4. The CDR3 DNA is TGTGCCAGCAGCCAAGAACAGCGGGACGGCACAGATACGCAGTATTTT. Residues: CASSQEQRDGTDTQYF.

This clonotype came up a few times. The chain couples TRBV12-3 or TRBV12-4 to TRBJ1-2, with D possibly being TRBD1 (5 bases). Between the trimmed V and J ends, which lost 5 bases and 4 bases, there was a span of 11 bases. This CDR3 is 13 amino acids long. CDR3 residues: CASSPGTTYGYTF. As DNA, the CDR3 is TGTGCCAGCAGTCCAGGGACTACCTATGGCTACACCTTC.

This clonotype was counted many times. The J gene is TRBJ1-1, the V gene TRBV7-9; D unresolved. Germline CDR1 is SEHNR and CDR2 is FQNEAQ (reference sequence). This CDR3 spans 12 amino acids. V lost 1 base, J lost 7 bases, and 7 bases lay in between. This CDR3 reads CASSLVPGEAFF. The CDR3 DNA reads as TGTGCCAGCAGCTTAGTACCGGGTGAAGCTTTCTTT.

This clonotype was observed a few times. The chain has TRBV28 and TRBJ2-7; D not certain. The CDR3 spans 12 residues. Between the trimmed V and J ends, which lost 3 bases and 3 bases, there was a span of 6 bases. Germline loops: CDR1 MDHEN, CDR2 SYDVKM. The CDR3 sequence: CASSFLYYEQYF. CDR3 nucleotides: TGTGCCAGCAGTTTCCTCTACTACGAGCAGTACTTC.

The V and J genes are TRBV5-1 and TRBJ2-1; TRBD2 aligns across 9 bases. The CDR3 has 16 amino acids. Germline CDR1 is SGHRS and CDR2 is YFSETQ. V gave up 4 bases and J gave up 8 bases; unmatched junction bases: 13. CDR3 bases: TGCGCCAGCAGCAGACTTAGCGGGAGTCCTTTGGATGAGCAGTTCTTC. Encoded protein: CASSRLSGSPLDEQFF. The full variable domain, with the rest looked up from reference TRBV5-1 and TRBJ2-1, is KAGVTQTPRYLIKTRGQQVTLSCSPISGHRSVSWYQQTPGQGLQFLFEYFSETQRNKGNFPGRFSGRQFSNSRSEMNVSTLELGDSALYLCASSRLSGSPLDEQFFGPGTRLTVL.

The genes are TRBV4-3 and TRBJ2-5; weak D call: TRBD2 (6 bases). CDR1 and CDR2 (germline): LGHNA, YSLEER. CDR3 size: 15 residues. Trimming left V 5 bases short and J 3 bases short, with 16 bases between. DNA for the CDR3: TGCGCCAGCAGCTACTTGGCGGGGCGCGAAGAGACCCAGTACTTC. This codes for CASSYLAGREETQYF.

CDR3 coding DNA: TGTGCCAGTGGGGACAGGGGCCTATACAATGAGCAGTTCTTC. Its protein product is CASGDRGLYNEQFF. J is TRBJ2-1 and V is TRBV27, with 10 bases matching TRBD1. The J segment lost 4 bases and the V segment lost 9 bases, leaving 6 bases of the junction unmatched. CDR1 and CDR2 (germline): MNHEY, SMNVEV (reference sequence). CDR3 size: 14 residues.

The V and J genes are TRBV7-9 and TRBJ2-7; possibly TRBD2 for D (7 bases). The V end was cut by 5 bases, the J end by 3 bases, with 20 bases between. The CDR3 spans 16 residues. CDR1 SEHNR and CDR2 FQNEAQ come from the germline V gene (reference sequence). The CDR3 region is CASSPPSGGSIYEQYF. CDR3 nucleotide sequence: TGTGCCAGCAGCCCCCCATCGGGGGGCTCCATCTACGAGCAGTACTTC.

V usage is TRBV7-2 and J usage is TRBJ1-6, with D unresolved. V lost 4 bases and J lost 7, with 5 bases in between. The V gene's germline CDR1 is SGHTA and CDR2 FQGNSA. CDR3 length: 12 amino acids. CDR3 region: CASSSPNSPLHF. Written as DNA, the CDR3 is TGTGCCAGCAGCTCACCCAATTCACCCCTCCACTTT.

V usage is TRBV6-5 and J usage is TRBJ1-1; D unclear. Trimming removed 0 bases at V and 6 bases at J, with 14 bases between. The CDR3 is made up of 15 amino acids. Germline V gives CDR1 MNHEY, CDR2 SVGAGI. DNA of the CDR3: TGTGCCAGCAGTTACTCTAGAAAGGGCTCACCTGAAGCTTTCTTT. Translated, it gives CASSYSRKGSPEAFF.

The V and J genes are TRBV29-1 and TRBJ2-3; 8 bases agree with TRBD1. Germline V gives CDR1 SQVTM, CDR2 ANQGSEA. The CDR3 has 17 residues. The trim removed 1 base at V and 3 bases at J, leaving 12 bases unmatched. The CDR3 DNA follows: TGCAGCGTTGAAGCCCCCCCCGGACAGGGTGCGACAGATACGCAGTATTTT. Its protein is CSVEAPPGQGATDTQYF.

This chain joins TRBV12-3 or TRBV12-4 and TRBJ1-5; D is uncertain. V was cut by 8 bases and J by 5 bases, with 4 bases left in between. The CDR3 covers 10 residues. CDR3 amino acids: CASSHQPQHF. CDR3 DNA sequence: TGTGCCAGCTCCCATCAGCCCCAGCATTTT.

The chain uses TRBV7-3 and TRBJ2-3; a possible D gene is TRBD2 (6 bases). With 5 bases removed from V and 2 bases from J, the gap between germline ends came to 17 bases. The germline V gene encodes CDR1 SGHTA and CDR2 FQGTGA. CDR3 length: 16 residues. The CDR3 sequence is CASSPISGGITDTQYF. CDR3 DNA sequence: TGTGCCAGCAGCCCGATCTCGGGCGGGATCACAGATACGCAGTATTTT.